The 27 T cell receptor beta chains reported below all come from one sample, sequenced in a study of CXCR3-negative and CXCR3-positive naive CD8 T cells. It was by 5' RACE with UMI labels that the TRB cDNA libraries were prepared. TCRdb reprocessed the 5' RACE reads, with one entry per CDR3 protein and no DNA. The sample totals about 130,000 distinct CDR3 sequences; its top ten clones hold around 0.27%. Sequenced material: naive CXCR3- CD8+ T cells from blood. Sample subset: CD45RO-CCR7+CD27+CD95- naive CD8+ T cells lacking CXCR3 (TNR3-). The receptors originated from a human donor in good health. Some clones in this sample may be carry-over from other donors' samples.

The V call is TRBV27, the J call TRBJ2-5; TCRdb's D call of TRBD1 is untestable without DNA. CDR1 MNHEY and CDR2 SMNVEV come from the germline V gene (reference sequence). This CDR3 is 14 amino acids long. The CDR3 loop is CASSLSVGEETQYF.

The gene calls are TRBV7-8 and TRBJ2-7; the TRBD1 assignment by TCRdb is unverifiable without DNA. This CDR3 region has 15 residues. The germline V gene has CDR1 SGHVS and CDR2 FQNEAQ. The CDR3 here is CASALGRLSSYEQYF.

The chain links TRBV5-6 to TRBJ1-2. Germline assignment: CDR1 SGHDT and CDR2 YYEEEE. The CDR3 contains 15 residues. The CDR3 is CASDREGGPNYGYTF.

The CDR3 loop is CASSLRLAGGPGELFF. The chain is built from TRBV7-6 and TRBJ2-2; TCRdb indicates TRBD2, and absent DNA this call remains unverified. Germline loops: CDR1 SGHVS, CDR2 FNYEAQ. This CDR3 is built from 16 residues.

V is TRBV29-1 and J is TRBJ2-2; the TRBD2 assignment by TCRdb is unverifiable without DNA. The germline V gene encodes CDR1 SQVTM and CDR2 ANQGSEA. This CDR3 is 13 amino acids long. CDR3 protein: CSVPSGIGGELFF.

J is TRBJ2-1 and V is TRBV2; TCRdb proposes TRBD1, but this gene call is untestable without DNA. Germline CDR1 SNHLY, CDR2 FYNNEI. The CDR3 consists of 15 residues. The CDR3: CASAVGQGTYNEQFF.

The V call is TRBV18, the J call TRBJ2-7; TCRdb outputs TRBD2, but without DNA this stays unchecked. The germline V gene has CDR1 KGHSH and CDR2 LQKENI. The CDR3 sequence is 14 residues long. CDR3 amino acids: CASSPGDYTYEQYF.

The chain links TRBV7-9 to TRBJ1-4; TCRdb's D call of TRBD1 is untestable without DNA. Germline V CDR1 and CDR2: SEHNR, FQNEAQ (reference sequence). The CDR3 has 15 amino acids. CDR3 region: CASSSRDLGNEKLFF. The variable domain in full, with the rest retrieved from reference TRBV7-9 and TRBJ1-4, is DTGVSQNPRHKITKRGQNVTFRCDPISEHNRLYWYRQTLGQGPEFLTYFQNEAQLEKSRLLSDRFSAERPKGSFSTLEIQRTEQGDSAMYLCASSSRDLGNEKLFFGSGTQLSVL.

V usage is TRBV2 and J usage is TRBJ1-5; TCRdb's D gene call, TRBD1, goes unchecked for lack of DNA. This CDR3 has 15 residues. Looked up from germline, CDR1 is SNHLY and CDR2 is FYNNEI. The chain's CDR3 is CASSASWGVNQPQHF.

The rearrangement joins TRBV3-1 to TRBJ2-7; TCRdb's D gene call, TRBD1, goes unchecked for lack of DNA. The CDR3 runs to 18 residues. Germline lookup yields CDR1 LGHDT and CDR2 YNNKEL (reference sequence). The CDR3 sequence is CGSSLNPDSSTSSYEQYF.

This rearrangement joins TRBV7-8 to TRBJ1-6. Germline CDR1 reads SGHVS; CDR2 reads FQNEAQ. This CDR3 spans 16 amino acids. CDR3 residues: CASSSSTGLYNSPLHF.

The CDR3 loop is CASSSLAGVRETQYF. The gene calls are TRBV4-1 and TRBJ2-5; without DNA, the TCRdb call of TRBD2 cannot be checked. CDR1 and CDR2 (germline): MGHRA, YSYEKL. This CDR3 contains 15 residues.

V is TRBV28 and J is TRBJ2-1. The CDR3 is made up of 14 amino acids. The germline gives CDR1 MDHEN, CDR2 SYDVKM. CDR3 sequence: CASSEFGSYNEQFF.

The chain uses TRBV6-2 or TRBV6-3 and TRBJ2-1; the TCRdb call, TRBD2, lacks DNA for checking. Germline loops: CDR1 MNHEY, CDR2 SVGEGT. The CDR3 covers 17 residues. The chain's CDR3 is CASRGLAGSGSYNEQFF.

The CDR3 spells CASREDGAYEQYF. This rearrangement joins TRBV6-1 to TRBJ2-7. In germline, CDR1 is MNHNS, CDR2 SASEGT. This CDR3 region has 13 residues.

V usage is TRBV27 and J usage is TRBJ1-1; TCRdb reports TRBD1, a call that lacks DNA to check it against. The CDR3 consists of 13 residues. Germline V gene sequence: CDR1 MNHEY, CDR2 SMNVEV (reference sequence). The CDR3 sequence is CASSSGRNTEAFF.

J is TRBJ1-6 and V is TRBV10-3. CDR3 length: 15 residues. Germline CDR1 reads ENHRY; CDR2 reads SYGVKD. CDR3 residues: CAISEDSGNNSPLHF.

The chain is built from TRBV19 and TRBJ2-1; TCRdb indicates TRBD2, and absent DNA this call remains unverified. Germline lookup yields CDR1 LNHDA and CDR2 SQIVND (reference sequence). This CDR3 contains 15 residues. CDR3 amino acids: CASSIGAGGGNEQFF.

The chain uses TRBV4-3 and TRBJ1-1. CDR3 size: 14 residues. Germline loops: CDR1 LGHNA, CDR2 YSLEER. This CDR3 is CASSQDGVNTEAFF.

V usage is TRBV4-2 and J usage is TRBJ2-1; the TCRdb D gene call, TRBD1, has no DNA to confirm it. Germline V gene lookup returns CDR1 LGHNA and CDR2 YNFKEQ. The CDR3 extends over 11 amino acids. CDR3 sequence: CASKGYNEQFF.

J is TRBJ2-7 and V is TRBV28; the D call of TRBD1 rests on TCRdb alone, since no DNA is present to check it. The germline V gene has CDR1 MDHEN and CDR2 SYDVKM. This CDR3 comprises 13 residues. This chain's CDR3 is CASTWGTNYEQYF.

CDR3 amino acids: CSVDAPLGGETQYF. The chain recombines TRBV29-1 with TRBJ2-5; the TCRdb D gene call, TRBD1, has no DNA to confirm it. The CDR3 consists of 14 residues. In germline, CDR1 is SQVTM, CDR2 ANQGSEA. Complete variable domain (other parts from reference TRBV29-1 and TRBJ2-5): SAVISQKPSRDICQRGTSLTIQCQVDSQVTMMFWYRQQPGQSLTLIATANQGSEATYESGFVIDKFPISRPNLTFSTLTVSNMSPEDSSIYLCSVDAPLGGETQYFGPGTRLLVL.

V and J are TRBV28 and TRBJ2-3; TCRdb's D call of TRBD2 is untestable without DNA. CDR3 length: 19 amino acids. Germline V gene sequence: CDR1 MDHEN, CDR2 SYDVKM. The CDR3 loop reads CASSLPAGVPSASTDTQYF.

V is TRBV27 and J is TRBJ2-5. The CDR3 runs to 13 residues. Germline CDR1 reads MNHEY; CDR2 reads SMNVEV (reference sequence). CDR3 in amino acids: CASSLDQLETQYF.

The V and J genes are TRBV11-2 and TRBJ2-1; TCRdb calls TRBD1, which cannot be checked without DNA. From germline, CDR1 is SGHAT and CDR2 FQNNGV. The CDR3 is 16 residues long. CDR3 residues: CASSSAQGSSYNEQFF. Variable domain in full (rest from reference TRBV11-2 and TRBJ2-1): EAGVAQSPRYKIIEKRQSVAFWCNPISGHATLYWYQQILGQGPKLLIQFQNNGVVDDSQLPKDRFSAERLKGVDSTLKIQPAKLEDSAVYLCASSSAQGSSYNEQFFGPGTRLTVL.

CDR3 in amino acids: CASTAGGNYGYTF. V gene TRBV25-1 combines with J gene TRBJ1-2. The germline V gene has CDR1 MGHDK and CDR2 SYGVNS. The CDR3 is 13 amino acids.

The J gene is TRBJ2-1, the V gene TRBV19; TCRdb selects TRBD1, and the lack of DNA leaves this call unchecked. This CDR3 has 15 amino acids. CDR1 and CDR2 from the germline V gene are LNHDA and SQIVND (reference sequence). The CDR3 loop reads CASKTGMSSYNEQFF. Filled out from reference TRBV19 and TRBJ2-1, the complete variable domain reads DGGITQSPKYLFRKEGQNVTLSCEQNLNHDAMYWYRQDPGQGLRLIYYSQIVNDFQKGDIAEGYSVSREKKESFPLTVTSAQKNPTAFYLCASKTGMSSYNEQFFGPGTRLTVL.